The clone carrying this T cell receptor beta chain was detected only once. Clones were sequenced by immunoSEQ multiplex PCR, and TCRdb holds only the in-frame ones, with some missing. The table includes roughly 300,000 clones, 87% detected once. This sample is drawn from a study of blood T cell repertoires in COVID-19. This CDR3 has 13 residues. CDR1 is MNHEY and CDR2 is SMNVEV in the germline V gene (reference sequence). Trimming shortened V by 3 bases and J by 6 bases, and 11 bases separated the two germline ends. This clonotype was sampled from a woman between 25 and 40 years old who had recovered from COVID-19. The sample comprised PBMCs or T cells enriched from blood (not recorded which). The chain recombines TRBV27 with TRBJ1-1, with D uncertain. This chain's CDR3 is CASSFRGTAEAFF. For the CDR3, the DNA is TGTGCCAGCAGTTTTCGGGGAACCGCTGAAGCTTTCTTT.